This T cell receptor beta chain was recovered during a study of response to subunit inactivated influenza vaccine. V lost 6 bases to trimming and J lost 0 bases, with 12 bases between them. The germline V gene has CDR1 PRHDT and CDR2 FYEKMQ (reference sequence). This CDR3 spans 14 amino acids. In the case of this clonotype: Its target is not known.

Study results and limitations: Each seasonal influenza vaccination recruits few new T cells, the authors suggested.

TCRdb reprocessed the RT-PCR reads with MiXCR, giving one entry per CDR3 protein. This repertoire shows about 650,000 distinct CDR3 sequences, 15% to 19% found once; its top ten account for about 9.9%. The TCR sequence derives from a man aged 50 to 60 who received an inactivated influenza vaccine. Sequencing used PBMCs from blood, obtained roughly 13 days after vaccination. The rearrangement links TRBV13 to TRBJ2-7, with a possible D match to TRBD2 (6 bases). The CDR3 loop is CASSRGTTSYEQYF. Written as DNA, the CDR3 is TGTGCCAGCAGTCGGGGGACCACCTCCTACGAGCAGTACTTC.